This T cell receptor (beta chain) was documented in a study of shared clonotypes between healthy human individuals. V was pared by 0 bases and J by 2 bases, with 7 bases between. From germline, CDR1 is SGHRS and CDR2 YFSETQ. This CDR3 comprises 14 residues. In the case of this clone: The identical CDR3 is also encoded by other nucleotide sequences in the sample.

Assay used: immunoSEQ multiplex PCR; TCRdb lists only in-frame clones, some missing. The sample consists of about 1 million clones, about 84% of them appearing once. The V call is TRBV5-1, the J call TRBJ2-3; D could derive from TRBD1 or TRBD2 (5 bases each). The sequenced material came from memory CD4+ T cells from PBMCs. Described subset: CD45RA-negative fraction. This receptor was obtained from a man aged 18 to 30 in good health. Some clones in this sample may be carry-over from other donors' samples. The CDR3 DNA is TGCGCCAGCAGCTTGGAAGGGACCACAGATACGCAGTATTTT. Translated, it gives CASSLEGTTDTQYF.